The 20 T cell receptor beta chains listed next were all sequenced from one sample in a study of read filtering for tumor transcriptome and immune sequencing. Molecular barcoded adaptors covering alpha/delta and beta/gamma chains were used on roughly 370 ng RNA. MiXCR, run by TCRdb on the reads, gives a single entry per CDR3 protein. The sample has almost 40,000 distinct CDR3 sequences; about 15% are singletons. Sequenced material: a population of CD138-negative cells sorted from bone marrow. Source of these receptors: a donor aged 40 or over with multiple myeloma.

This clonotype was seen many times. The V call is TRBV6-6, the J call TRBJ1-1, with 7 bases matching TRBD1. This CDR3 is built from 14 residues. The J segment lost 3 bases and the V segment lost 7 bases, leaving 8 bases of the junction unmatched. Germline lookup yields CDR1 MNHNY and CDR2 SVGAGI (reference sequence). CDR3 in DNA: TGTGCCAGCACCGGAACAGGGGAGTACACTGAAGCTTTCTTT. Translated: CASTGTGEYTEAFF.

A note on this clonotype: A read error may produce the germline difference seen at one junction end. J is TRBJ2-1 and V is TRBV12-3 or TRBV12-4, with D possibly being TRBD1 or TRBD2 (5 bases each). The CDR3 covers 16 residues. This chain's CDR3 is CASSPVAGSSYNELFF. In DNA, the CDR3 is TGTGCCAGCAGTCCGGTTGCAGGGAGCTCCTACAATGAGCTGTTCTTC.

This clonotype occurred many times. The chain joins TRBV7-3 to TRBJ2-1, with D unresolved. There are 14 residues in the CDR3. From germline, CDR1 is SGHTA and CDR2 FQGTGA. V was pared by 2 bases and J by 6 bases, with 11 bases between. CDR3 protein: CASSLVVGSNEQFF. In nucleotides, the CDR3 is TGTGCCAGCAGCTTAGTAGTGGGCAGCAATGAGCAGTTCTTC. The whole variable domain, filled in from reference TRBV7-3 and TRBJ2-1, reads GAGVSQTPSNKVTEKGKYVELRCDPISGHTALYWYRQSLGQGPEFLIYFQGTGAADDSGLPNDRFFAVRPEGSVSTLKIQRTERGDSAVYLCASSLVVGSNEQFFGPGTRLTVL.

This clonotype was detected ten times or more. This chain links TRBV15 with TRBJ2-1, with a tentative D call TRBD1 (6 bases). Germline values: CDR1 LNHNV, CDR2 YYDKDF (reference sequence). V lost 0 bases and J lost 4, with 7 bases in between. The CDR3 has 14 residues. The CDR3 DNA reads TGTGCCACCAGCAGAGACAGGGGTTACAATGAGCAGTTCTTC. Translating it yields CATSRDRGYNEQFF.

This clonotype was seen many times. This chain connects TRBV28 to TRBJ2-4; D not resolved. The CDR3 runs to 15 residues. CDR1 is MDHEN, CDR2 SYDVKM, per germline. Trimming pared 5 bases from V and 0 bases from J, leaving 11 bases between. CDR3 coding DNA: TGTGCCAGCAGTCCCAGGATACTAGCCAAAAACATTCAGTACTTC. Amino acid sequence: CASSPRILAKNIQYF. The full variable domain, its missing parts supplied by reference TRBV28 and TRBJ2-4, is DVKVTQSSRYLVKRTGEKVFLECVQDMDHENMFWYRQDPGLGLRLIYFSYDVKMKEKGDIPEGYSVSREKKERFSLILESASTNQTSMYLCASSPRILAKNIQYFGAGTRLSVL.

This clonotype was picked up many times. The chain uses TRBV7-2 and TRBJ2-1, with 8 bases matching TRBD2. V lost 5 bases to trimming and J lost 8 bases; unmatched junction nucleotides: 2. There are 12 residues in the CDR3. CDR1 is SGHTA and CDR2 is FQGNSA in the germline V gene. The CDR3 loop is CASSPSGYEQFF. The DNA for the CDR3 is TGTGCCAGCAGCCCTAGCGGGTATGAGCAGTTCTTC.

This clonotype was seen at least ten times. This chain connects TRBV2 to TRBJ1-2; D is perhaps TRBD1 (5 bases). The CDR3 has 12 residues. The germline gives CDR1 SNHLY, CDR2 FYNNEI. Trimming took off 4 bases at V and 8 bases at J, with 11 bases between the two ends. This CDR3 reads CASSAAGVGYTF. CDR3 sequence (DNA): TGTGCCAGCAGTGCTGCGGGGGTCGGCTACACCTTC.

This clonotype turned up a few times. This may arise from a read error, as a much more abundant clone is one base away. This chain connects TRBV4-1 to TRBJ2-1; possible D gene TRBD2, 6 bases. The CDR3 contains 16 residues. Germline V gene lookup returns CDR1 MGHRA and CDR2 YSYEKL. The CDR3 spells CASSQGWRGPYNGQFF. In nucleotides, the CDR3 is TGCGCCAGCAGCCAAGGGTGGCGGGGACCCTACAATGGGCAGTTCTTC.

The chain links TRBV3-1 to TRBJ2-7, with D uncertain. Per germline, CDR1 LGHDT and CDR2 YNNKEL (reference sequence). V was shortened by 4 bases and J by 7 bases, with 17 bases between the two germline ends. The CDR3 runs 14 residues. CDR3 sequence: CASSRDRTGQEQYF. CDR3 DNA sequence: TGTGCCAGCAGCCGAGACCGTACCGGGCAAGAGCAGTACTTC.

This clonotype was counted at least ten times. The V gene is TRBV27, the J gene TRBJ2-1, with 7 nucleotides matching TRBD1. The germline V gene has CDR1 MNHEY and CDR2 SMNVEV (reference sequence). The CDR3 runs to 15 residues. With 1 base clipped from V and 7 bases from J, the junction kept 7 bases outside the gene matches. CDR3: CASSLLTGFVNEQFF. Here the CDR3 DNA reads TGTGCCAGCAGTTTATTGACAGGGTTCGTTAATGAGCAGTTCTTC.

J is TRBJ2-1 and V is TRBV5-6; TRBD2 agrees at 7 bases. The CDR3 spans 15 residues. Germline CDR1 reads SGHDT; CDR2 reads YYEEEE. Trimming removed 6 bases from V and 4 bases from J; junction bases left unmatched: 10. The CDR3 protein is CASNLFTSEYNEQFF. The DNA for the CDR3 is TGTGCCAGCAACTTATTTACTAGCGAGTACAATGAGCAGTTCTTC.

There are many counts of this clonotype. The chain couples TRBV5-1 to TRBJ2-1; TRBD2 matches at 8 bases. This CDR3 is built from 16 residues. V trimming: 0 bases; J trimming: 2 bases; junction bases outside the gene matches: 4. Per germline, CDR1 SGHRS and CDR2 YFSETQ. CDR3 protein: CASSLGAGGTYNEQFF. The CDR3 region has the DNA TGCGCCAGCAGCTTGGGCGCGGGGGGAACCTACAATGAGCAGTTCTTC.

In its sample, this clonotype was seen many times. The chain is built from TRBV6-1 and TRBJ2-2, with a tentative D call TRBD1 (6 bases). V gave up 1 base and J gave up 4 bases, with 13 bases separating them. Germline CDR1 MNHNS, CDR2 SASEGT. CDR3 length: 16 residues. The CDR3 bases are TGTGCCAGCAGTGAAGGTGGACAGACCGCCACCGGGGAGCTGTTTTTT. Translating gives CASSEGGQTATGELFF.

This clonotype turned up a few times. The chain is built from TRBV5-6 and TRBJ2-7; tentative D call: TRBD2 (5 bases). This CDR3 comprises 17 residues. Trimming pared 0 bases from V and 0 bases from J, leaving 16 bases between. The germline V gene has CDR1 SGHDT and CDR2 YYEEEE. DNA for the CDR3: TGTGCCAGCAGCTTGGGCTCAGCGGCGGGTAGCTCCTACGAGCAGTACTTC. Translation: CASSLGSAAGSSYEQYF. Full variable domain (rest looked up from reference TRBV5-6 and TRBJ2-7): DAGVTQSPTHLIKTRGQQVTLRCSPKSGHDTVSWYQQALGQGPQFIFQYYEEEERQRGNFPDRFSGHQFPNYSSELNVNALLLGDSALYLCASSLGSAAGSSYEQYFGPGTRLTVT.

There are many counts of this clonotype. The chain recombines TRBV12-3 or TRBV12-4 with TRBJ1-2; possible D gene TRBD1, 5 bases. With 8 bases removed from V and 4 bases from J, the gap between germline ends came to 14 bases. There are 13 residues in the CDR3. The CDR3 loop reads CASPRQGVYGYTF. CDR3 nucleotide sequence: TGTGCCAGCCCCCGTCAGGGAGTCTATGGCTACACCTTC.

Many counts were recorded for this clonotype. The gene calls are TRBV20-1 and TRBJ1-1; D uncertain. CDR1 DFQATT and CDR2 SNEGSKA come from the germline V gene (reference sequence). CDR3 length: 12 amino acids. Trimming took off 6 bases at V and 1 base at J, with 9 bases between the two ends. In DNA form, the CDR3 reads TGCAGTGCCAAACTTAAGAACACTGAAGCTTTCTTT. It translates to CSAKLKNTEAFF.

This clonotype occurred many times. The CDR3 nucleotides are TGTGCCAGCAGCTTCGGGATGTTAACTGAAGCTTTCTTT. Amino acid sequence: CASSFGMLTEAFF. The chain couples TRBV7-9 to TRBJ1-1; no reliable D call. In germline, CDR1 is SEHNR, CDR2 FQNEAQ (reference sequence). This CDR3 has 13 amino acids. V was pared by 3 bases and J by 5 bases, with 10 bases between.

This clonotype was counted at least ten times. The chain joins TRBV20-1 to TRBJ1-2; a weak D match, TRBD1 (5 bases). The length of the CDR3 is 14 residues. Germline values: CDR1 DFQATT, CDR2 SNEGSKA (reference sequence). V was pared by 0 bases and J by 4 bases, with 12 bases between. CDR3 in amino acids: CSARDPGYSYGYTF. CDR3 nucleotides: TGCAGTGCTAGAGACCCAGGGTATAGCTATGGCTACACCTTC.

This clonotype was seen repeatedly, ten times or more. The chain employs TRBV15 and TRBJ2-7; possibly TRBD1 for D (5 bases). V gave up 0 bases and J gave up 0 bases, with 6 bases separating them. The germline CDR1 and CDR2 sequences are LNHNV and YYDKDF (reference sequence). CDR3 length: 14 amino acids. The CDR3 sequence is CATSREDSSYEQYF. CDR3 bases: TGTGCCACCAGCAGAGAAGACAGCTCCTACGAGCAGTACTTC. Looking up the rest from reference TRBV15 and TRBJ2-7 gives the full variable domain: DAMVIQNPRYQVTQFGKPVTLSCSQTLNHNVMYWYQQKSSQAPKLLFHYYDKDFNNEADTPDNFQSRRPNTSFCFLDIRSPGLGDTAMYLCATSREDSSYEQYFGPGTRLTVT.

In its sample, this clonotype was seen a few times. This clone may be a read error of a much larger clone one base away. As the CDR3 is not closed by the conserved phenylalanine or tryptophan, this likely results from a read error. J is TRBJ1-6 and V is TRBV28; no firm D call. The CDR3 contains 12 residues. The V gene's germline CDR1 is MDHEN and CDR2 SYDVKM. V shed 6 bases and J shed 8 bases, with 8 bases lying between them. CDR3 DNA sequence: TGTGCCAGCAGAGTGCTGGATTCACCCCTCCACTAT. Translated, it gives CASRVLDSPLHY.